This TCR beta chain comes out of a study of blood T cell repertoires in COVID-19. The overall study: The samples span acute and convalescent COVID-19 from the United States, Italy and Spain. In each case, the material was cDNA or gDNA derived from T cells, B-cell-depleted T cells, or PBMCs.

This clone has a single count. Original methodology: By means of reference gene primer amplification, nucleated cell counts were estimated. Assay: immunoSEQ multiplex PCR; the TCRdb copy retains only in-frame clones and omits some. The D gene and trimming were derived from the DNA, and the V and J assignments and clone size from that table. The profile covers some 38,000 clones, with 90% appearing a single time and around a quarter taken by the ten largest. Trimming took 4 bases from V and 2 from J; bases not matched to a gene: 10. The germline gives CDR1 SGHNT, CDR2 YYREEE (reference sequence). This CDR3 is 16 amino acids long.

The V gene is TRBV5-4, the J gene TRBJ2-3; 7 positions match TRBD1. This TCR was recovered from a man in his sixties with active or convalescent COVID-19. The sample was peripheral blood. The CDR3 region has the DNA TGTGCCAGCAGCAAACAAGCCACAGGGGACACAGATACGCAGTATTTT. It yields the protein CASSKQATGDTDTQYF.